Given below is one T cell receptor (beta chain) in context. The target of this receptor is not known. No much larger clone exists at a distance of one base, and base qualities are not known. These data come from a study of blood T cell repertoires in COVID-19 (dated by TCRdb to about 2020). Regarding the complete study: Collaborator samples came from the United States, Italy and Spain and covered acute and convalescent phases of COVID-19. A freely available public database, intended as a resource for researchers studying the immune response to SARS-CoV-2, is where the repertoires were released. HLA class I and class II types, where available, came from metadata supplied by the sample provider rather than from assay-based typing. Samples came from the ongoing ImmuneRACE study (first 160 participants) plus 1,254 subjects from 6 global collaborators. The prospective study material was composed of cDNA or gDNA derived from T cells, B-cell-depleted T cells, or PBMCs. The sample metadata nearly always contained a de-identified subject ID, COVID-19 status, age in years and sex. The dataset comprised deeply sampled blood TCRbeta repertoires from subjects exposed to, actively infected with, or recovered from COVID-19.

Results the study describes overall, beyond this receptor: How much clinical and demographic metadata was included differed by source and by participant, and the metadata was provided uncurated.

TCRbeta CDR3 regions were amplified from genomic DNA by means of the immunoSEQ Assay, a bias-controlled multiplex PCR. Processing in the source paper ran as follows. The number of nucleated cells in each sample was estimated from the amplification of reference gene primers within the assay. To quantify the absolute abundance of each unique TCRbeta CDR3 rearrangement, sequence reads were collapsed and filtered. For each sample, productive Simpson clonality was calculated as the square root of Simpson's diversity index across productive rearrangements. TCRdb obtained this table from immuneACCESS and retained in-frame rearrangements with V and J assigned. These tables miss some clones; where compared with another copy, unresolved V genes account for less than half of the shortfall, and the remainder is unexplained. The D gene and trimming were derived from the DNA, and the V and J assignments and clone size from that table. The sample yields about 340,000 clones; 70% to 90% were counted once. The top ten constitute approximately 4.4% of the sample.

As encoded in the germline V gene, CDR1 is SGHRS while CDR2 is YFSETQ. The CDR3 numbers 17 residues from cysteine through phenylalanine. Just the 51-base CDR3 DNA is kept, in frame starting at base 1. Trimming accounts for 0 bases at V and 4 bases at J, while the number of junction bases matched to no gene is 9. Participants in the prospective study were enrolled through a virtual design, were aged about 18 to 90 years, and lived in roughly 26 United States geographic areas. In the prospective study, participants were assigned to cohorts based on the clinical history participants reported in a screening survey and a study questionnaire. In the prospective study, mobile phlebotomists collected whole blood, serum and a nasopharyngeal or oropharyngeal swab from each participant. Participants in the prospective study had the option to provide additional blood draws and questionnaires over a roughly two-month period. Before DNA extraction, blood samples from the prospective study were shipped at room temperature or frozen.

This receptor chain uses TRBV5-1 and TRBJ1-4; the central 7 bases match TRBD1. The sample taken for sequencing was PBMCs or T cells enriched from blood (not recorded which). This receptor was obtained from a woman in her thirties or forties with acute COVID-19. DNA sequence: TGCGCCAGCAGCTTGGGGGGCATGACAGGGATTAATGAAAAACTGTTTTTT. The translation is CASSLGGMTGINEKLFF.